The 20 T cell receptor beta chains given below trace back to one sample, sequenced in a study of shared clonotypes between healthy human individuals. Only in-frame clones appear in the TCRdb table, and some are missing; sequencing was by immunoSEQ multiplex PCR. The sample has 850,000 to 1,200,000 clones; 70% to 80% are singletons. Sequencing was done on a sample of memory CD4+ T cells sorted from blood. Subset here: CD45RA-negative fraction. Source of these receptors: a man aged 18 to 30 in good health.

The chain carries TRBV7-9 and TRBJ2-5; 11 positions agree with TRBD2. In germline, CDR1 is SEHNR, CDR2 FQNEAQ (reference sequence). The CDR3 is 14 amino acids. Losses at the gene ends were 3 bases for V and 4 bases for J; bases not matched to a gene: 1. The DNA for the CDR3 is TGTGCCAGCAGCTTTGGACTAGCGGGAGAGACCCAGTACTTC. This gives the protein CASSFGLAGETQYF.

The J gene is TRBJ2-5, the V gene TRBV30; D could derive from TRBD1 or TRBD2 (5 bases each). There are 14 residues in the CDR3. The ends were cut back, 0 bases at V and 5 bases at J, with 13 bases in the middle. From germline, CDR1 is GTSNPN and CDR2 SVGIG (reference sequence). CDR3 loop: CAWSVPRGGETQYF. The CDR3 DNA follows: TGTGCCTGGAGTGTCCCGAGGGGCGGGGAGACCCAGTACTTC.

The chain couples TRBV6-5 to TRBJ1-1; perhaps TRBD1 as D (5 bases). Germline V gene lookup returns CDR1 MNHEY and CDR2 SVGAGI. Trimming removed 2 bases at V and 5 bases at J, with 9 bases between. This CDR3 has 13 amino acids. Here the CDR3 reads CASSYPGGTEAFF. The CDR3 DNA reads as TGTGCCAGCAGTTACCCCGGGGGGACTGAAGCTTTCTTT.

Only one count was recorded for this clone. V and J are TRBV6-1 and TRBJ2-7; a weak D match, TRBD2 (5 bases). In germline, CDR1 is MNHNS, CDR2 SASEGT. Trimming removed 6 bases from V and 0 bases from J, with 15 bases in between. CDR3 length: 15 residues. CDR3 in amino acids: CASSPRVTYSYEQYF. The CDR3 coding sequence is TGTGCCAGCAGCCCGCGGGTAACCTACTCCTACGAGCAGTACTTC.

The chain links TRBV6-1 to TRBJ1-2, with D unclear. Per germline, CDR1 MNHNS and CDR2 SASEGT. V was clipped by 6 bases and J by 2 bases, with 16 bases between them. The CDR3 sequence is 15 residues long. This CDR3 reads CASRLVRTDNYGYTF. The CDR3 DNA reads as TGTGCCAGCAGACTTGTTAGGACGGACAACTATGGCTACACCTTC.

J is TRBJ2-3 and V is TRBV6-5; 7 nucleotides line up with TRBD1. CDR3 length: 14 residues. Germline V CDR1 and CDR2: MNHEY, SVGAGI. Germline trimming cut 7 bases from V and 0 bases from J; bases unmatched to any gene: 4. CDR3: CASKTGVSTDTQYF. The CDR3 DNA sequence: TGTGCCAGCAAAACAGGGGTGAGCACAGATACGCAGTATTTT.

The chain couples TRBV4-3 to TRBJ2-1; D remains unclear. Germline CDR1 LGHNA, CDR2 YSLEER. V shed 4 bases and J shed 0 bases, with 19 bases lying between them. This CDR3 has 18 amino acids. CDR3 sequence: CASSPAGWRTSSYNEQFF. DNA for the CDR3: TGCGCCAGCAGCCCGGCCGGCTGGCGGACGAGCTCCTACAATGAGCAGTTCTTC.

The chain's CDR3 is CASSLDPRGRSTDTQYF. As DNA, the CDR3 is TGTGCCAGCAGCTTAGATCCCCGCGGGAGGAGCACAGATACGCAGTATTTT. This chain uses TRBV11-2 with TRBJ2-3; 8 bases line up with TRBD2. Germline-derived CDR1 and CDR2 are SGHAT and FQNNGV. Trimming at V came to 0 bases and at J to 0 bases, leaving 5 bases not matched to a gene. There are 17 residues in the CDR3. The entire variable domain, with the rest obtained from reference TRBV11-2 and TRBJ2-3, is as follows: EAGVAQSPRYKIIEKRQSVAFWCNPISGHATLYWYQQILGQGPKLLIQFQNNGVVDDSQLPKDRFSAERLKGVDSTLKIQPAKLEDSAVYLCASSLDPRGRSTDTQYFGPGTRLTVL.

The gene calls are TRBV18 and TRBJ2-2; D perhaps matches TRBD2 (6 bases). The CDR3 contains 16 residues. Trimming cost V 2 bases and J 3 bases, with 13 bases left between them. Germline lookup yields CDR1 KGHSH and CDR2 LQKENI. The CDR3 nucleotides are TGTGCCAGCTCACCAGGGCGCGGGGAGCACACCGGGGAGCTGTTTTTT. This encodes CASSPGRGEHTGELFF.

The rearrangement links TRBV11-2 to TRBJ2-6; D gene ambiguous. Deletions cut 11 bases from V and 1 base from J, with 6 bases between. CDR3 length equals 12 residues. The V gene's germline CDR1 is SGHAT and CDR2 FQNNGV. CDR3 sequence (DNA): TGTGCCGGAGCGTCTGGGGCCAACGTCCTGACTTTC. It specifies CAGASGANVLTF.

This clone was observed a single time. This CDR3 is CASSIRRGESSYNSPLHF. The CDR3 DNA sequence: TGTGCCAGTAGTATAAGGCGAGGAGAAAGCTCCTATAATTCACCCCTCCACTTT. This chain joins TRBV19 and TRBJ1-6; D gene uncertain. Trimming removed 2 bases at V and 0 bases at J, with 14 bases between. The CDR3 length is 18 residues. From germline, CDR1 is LNHDA and CDR2 SQIVND (reference sequence).

CDR3 in amino acids: CASSLGQGQETQYF. In DNA, the CDR3 is TGTGCCAGCAGCTTGGGACAGGGTCAAGAGACCCAGTACTTC. The chain uses TRBV7-2 and TRBJ2-5, with 9 bases identical to TRBD1. Per the germline V gene, CDR1 is SGHTA and CDR2 is FQGNSA. The CDR3 loop spans 14 amino acids. V shed 3 bases and J 2 bases; nucleotides not matched to a gene: 1.

This clone was counted only a few times. V and J are TRBV20-1 and TRBJ1-1; possibly TRBD1 for D (5 bases). From germline, CDR1 is DFQATT and CDR2 SNEGSKA (reference sequence). This CDR3 contains 11 residues. The CDR3 here is CRGRGNTEAFF. The CDR3 DNA reads as TGCAGGGGAAGGGGGAACACTGAAGCTTTCTTT.

The chain employs TRBV7-8 and TRBJ1-2; tentatively, D is TRBD1 (5 bases). Trimming removed 0 bases at V and 2 bases at J, with 10 bases between. The germline gives CDR1 SGHVS, CDR2 FQNEAQ. The CDR3 runs 15 residues. CDR3 amino acids: CASSLAQGQNYGYTF. DNA for the CDR3: TGTGCCAGCAGCTTAGCGCAGGGCCAAAACTATGGCTACACCTTC.

V usage is TRBV11-2 and J usage is TRBJ2-5, with D possibly being TRBD1 or TRBD2 (6 bases each). V shed 5 bases and J shed 5 bases, with 12 bases lying between them. Germline V gene lookup returns CDR1 SGHAT and CDR2 FQNNGV. This CDR3 comprises 13 residues. CDR3 DNA sequence: TGTGCCAGCAGCCGCGGGACAATGGAGACCCAGTACTTC. It codes for CASSRGTMETQYF.

The chain uses TRBV19 and TRBJ1-4, with TRBD1 identical over 8 bases. Trimming cost V 9 bases and J 7 bases; bases outside gene matches: 13. CDR1 LNHDA and CDR2 SQIVND come from the germline V gene (reference sequence). This CDR3 spans 15 amino acids. CDR3 protein: CASSYTQGAGEKLFF. DNA of the CDR3: TGTGCCAGCTCCTACACCCAGGGGGCTGGTGAAAAACTGTTTTTT.

In this sample, this clone turned up once. The rearrangement uses TRBV4-1 and TRBJ2-7; 7 nucleotides align to TRBD2. The CDR3 length is 14 residues. Unmatched junction bases numbered 7, after V lost 1 base and J lost 7 bases. CDR1 is MGHRA, CDR2 YSYEKL, per germline. The CDR3 loop is CASSQAGGRGEQYF. The CDR3 nucleotides read TGCGCCAGCAGCCAAGCGGGAGGCCGGGGTGAGCAGTACTTC.

V gene TRBV2 combines with J gene TRBJ2-6; D tentatively reads TRBD1 or TRBD2 (5 bases each). Germline V lookup: CDR1 SNHLY, CDR2 FYNNEI. V was clipped by 6 bases and J by 0 bases, with 15 bases between them. This CDR3 is 17 amino acids long. This CDR3 reads CASSLTEGTSGANVLTF. The CDR3 coding sequence is TGTGCCAGCAGCCTGACAGAGGGGACCTCTGGGGCCAACGTCCTGACTTTC.

The V call is TRBV7-9, the J call TRBJ2-6, with 7 bases aligning to TRBD1. Germline-derived CDR1 and CDR2 are SEHNR and FQNEAQ (reference sequence). The CDR3 spans 18 residues. The ends lost 6 bases at V and 2 bases at J; junction bases unmatched: 13. CDR3 loop: CASSSLRTGSAGANVLTF. CDR3 DNA sequence: TGTGCCAGCAGTTCTCTTAGGACAGGATCTGCTGGGGCCAACGTCCTGACTTTC.

CDR3 in amino acids: CASSLTHGREQYF. Here the CDR3 DNA reads TGTGCCAGCAGCTTGACTCATGGCCGGGAGCAGTACTTC. The rearrangement links TRBV7-8 to TRBJ2-7; D is unresolved. The CDR3 sequence is 13 residues long. Germline V gives CDR1 SGHVS, CDR2 FQNEAQ. The V end lost 3 bases, the J end lost 7 bases, and 13 bases lay between the germline ends.